The 25 T cell receptor beta chains presented below share a single source sample, sequenced in a study of post-analysis software for immune sequencing data. For these receptors, no antigen is known. Findings and caveats of the study: TRBV5-6, TRBV5-1 and TRBV20-1 were among four or five TRBV segments more frequent in patients than controls.

Every TCR beta cDNA library bore unique molecular identifiers. TCRdb recomputed calls from the PCR reads with MiXCR, one row per CDR3 protein. The table records roughly 670,000 distinct CDR3 sequences, approximately 59% of them present only once. What was sequenced was blood. Receptors were obtained from a girl aged 2-10 years with multiple sclerosis.

The V gene is TRBV3-1, the J gene TRBJ2-7, with 7 nucleotides matching TRBD1. The CDR3 is made up of 15 amino acids. The germline V gene encodes CDR1 LGHDT and CDR2 YNNKEL (reference sequence). V was clipped by 5 bases and J by 2 bases; unmatched bases: 9. CDR3 nucleotide sequence: TGTGCCAGCAGCGCTCGCCGAACAGGGGCCTACGAGCAGTACTTC. This encodes CASSARRTGAYEQYF.

CDR3 nucleotide sequence: TGTGCCAGCTCACCACAGGGAACCCCGAGGGAGCAGTACTTC. Amino acid sequence: CASSPQGTPREQYF. The chain has TRBV18 and TRBJ2-7; the D is unclear. Germline V gene sequence: CDR1 KGHSH, CDR2 LQKENI. With 1 base removed from V and 7 bases from J, the gap between germline ends came to 14 bases. The CDR3 consists of 14 residues.

This chain links TRBV12-3 or TRBV12-4 with TRBJ2-6, with D unresolved. V lost 2 bases, J lost 5 bases, and 13 bases lay in between. The CDR3 covers 16 residues. DNA of the CDR3: TGTGCCAGCAGTTTACGCACCGCTGATAGGGCCAACGTCCTGACTTTC. Protein: CASSLRTADRANVLTF.

V and J are TRBV12-3 or TRBV12-4 and TRBJ2-1; D call uncertain. Trimming pared 7 bases from V and 7 bases from J, leaving 11 bases between. CDR3 size: 12 residues. In DNA, the CDR3 is TGTGCCAGCAACCTTGGTCGGAATGAGCAGTTCTTC. Its translation is CASNLGRNEQFF.

CDR3 sequence: CASSLELLAGGFSSTDTQYF. The CDR3 nucleotides are TGCGCCAGCAGCTTGGAGCTACTAGCGGGAGGGTTCTCCAGCACAGATACGCAGTATTTT. The chain is built from TRBV5-1 and TRBJ2-3, with 13 bases matching TRBD2. Germline trimming cut 0 bases from V and 0 bases from J; bases unmatched to any gene: 10. The germline V gene has CDR1 SGHRS and CDR2 YFSETQ. The CDR3 loop spans 20 amino acids.

The CDR3 DNA reads as TGCAGCGTTGCGACCGGGACTAGCGGGTACAATGAGCAGTTCTTC. This encodes CSVATGTSGYNEQFF. The gene calls are TRBV29-1 and TRBJ2-1, with 12 positions matching TRBD2. Germline CDR1 is SQVTM and CDR2 is ANQGSEA. After removal of 4 bases from V and 4 bases from J, the junction contained 5 bases not matched to a gene. CDR3 length: 15 amino acids.

This clonotype was seen a few times. This chain uses TRBV12-3 or TRBV12-4 with TRBJ2-5; TRBD1 agrees at 9 bases. The CDR3 runs 15 residues. V was clipped by 5 bases and J by 5 bases; unmatched bases: 9. The CDR3 region has the DNA TGTGCCAGCAGTCCCGTAGGGGACAGGGCGGAGACCCAGTACTTC. It yields the protein CASSPVGDRAETQYF.

The J gene is TRBJ2-1, the V gene TRBV5-1, with 7 bases identical to TRBD2. The CDR3 covers 14 residues. Per germline, CDR1 SGHRS and CDR2 YFSETQ. Trimming took 2 bases from V and 7 from J; bases not matched to a gene: 6. This CDR3 reads CASSLLALGNEQFF. CDR3 bases: TGCGCCAGCAGCTTACTAGCGTTAGGGAATGAGCAGTTCTTC.

The V and J genes are TRBV4-2 and TRBJ1-2; D is perhaps TRBD1 (5 bases). Looked up from germline, CDR1 is LGHNA and CDR2 is YNFKEQ. V gave up 0 bases and J gave up 7 bases, with 12 bases separating them. This CDR3 spans 14 amino acids. The CDR3 here is CASSQDAGTTGYTF. CDR3 sequence (DNA): TGTGCCAGCAGCCAAGATGCCGGGACCACTGGCTACACCTTC.

J is TRBJ1-4 and V is TRBV6-5; D call uncertain. CDR1 MNHEY and CDR2 SVGAGI come from the germline V gene. The CDR3 covers 13 residues. V was clipped by 2 bases and J by 7 bases, with 8 bases between them. CDR3 DNA sequence: TGTGCCAGCAGTTACGCCCTGGGTGAAAAACTGTTTTTT. This sequence encodes CASSYALGEKLFF.

This clonotype was seen a few times. The V and J genes are TRBV29-1 and TRBJ2-7, with 11 bases lining up with TRBD2. CDR3 size: 14 residues. Trimming took 5 bases from V and 0 from J; bases not matched to a gene: 3. Germline CDR1 and CDR2: SQVTM and ANQGSEA. CDR3 coding DNA: TGCAGCGTTCAAGGACTAGCGGGCTCCTACGAGCAGTACTTC. This codes for CSVQGLAGSYEQYF.

CDR3 amino acids: CASRLSGIGGDTQYF. The CDR3 DNA reads TGTGCCAGCAGACTTAGCGGGATTGGCGGAGATACGCAGTATTTT. V gene TRBV12-3 or TRBV12-4 combines with J gene TRBJ2-3, with 8 bases identical to TRBD2. This CDR3 comprises 15 residues. V lost 6 bases to trimming and J lost 5 bases; unmatched junction nucleotides: 10.

The chain uses TRBV5-1 and TRBJ2-3; no clear D gene. Trimming removed 6 bases at V and 4 bases at J, with 15 bases between. The germline V gene encodes CDR1 SGHRS and CDR2 YFSETQ. The CDR3 covers 14 residues. The CDR3 region has the DNA TGCGCCAGCACCCTACTGCCTTCGGCAGATACGCAGTATTTT. This gives the protein CASTLLPSADTQYF.

This sequence joins TRBV7-9 and TRBJ1-2; no definite D call. CDR3 length: 15 amino acids. Germline lookup yields CDR1 SEHNR and CDR2 FQNEAQ (reference sequence). V lost 7 bases and J lost 8, with 23 bases in between. The DNA for the CDR3 is TGTGCCAGCAAATCCATCATCGAAGGCGGCAGGGGCTACACCTTC. This encodes CASKSIIEGGRGYTF. Looking up the rest from reference TRBV7-9 and TRBJ1-2 gives the full variable domain: DTGVSQNPRHKITKRGQNVTFRCDPISEHNRLYWYRQTLGQGPEFLTYFQNEAQLEKSRLLSDRFSAERPKGSFSTLEIQRTEQGDSAMYLCASKSIIEGGRGYTFGSGTRLTVV.

A few counts support this clonotype. The V call is TRBV12-3 or TRBV12-4, the J call TRBJ1-2; D might be TRBD1 (5 bases). The CDR3 has 16 residues. V lost 5 bases, J lost 4 bases, and 20 bases lay in between. The CDR3 sequence: CASSPRGSTWGYGYTF. In DNA, the CDR3 is TGTGCCAGCAGTCCCCGGGGGTCCACCTGGGGCTATGGCTACACCTTC.

The rearrangement joins TRBV20-1 to TRBJ2-2, with TRBD2 identical over 8 bases. The CDR3 covers 14 residues. Germline CDR1 is DFQATT and CDR2 is SNEGSKA (reference sequence). J lost 0 bases, V lost 4 bases, and 1 base had no gene match. CDR3 sequence reads: CSAKGLANTGELFF. DNA for the CDR3: TGCAGTGCTAAGGGACTAGCGAACACCGGGGAGCTGTTTTTT.

This clonotype was recorded only once. V gene TRBV20-1 combines with J gene TRBJ2-3, with D hard to call. CDR1 and CDR2 (germline): DFQATT, SNEGSKA (reference sequence). This CDR3 has 13 amino acids. Trimming stripped 7 bases from V and 2 bases from J, with 13 bases between. CDR3: CSVASSFTDTQYF. The CDR3 DNA is TGCAGTGTGGCGTCATCCTTCACAGATACGCAGTATTTT.

The rearrangement uses TRBV12-3 or TRBV12-4 and TRBJ2-4; the match to TRBD1 covers 7 bases. The J segment lost 7 bases and the V segment lost 7 bases, leaving 13 bases of the junction unmatched. This CDR3 has 15 amino acids. This CDR3 reads CASTSLRDRVNIQYF. The CDR3 nucleotides read TGTGCCAGCACCTCTCTGAGAGACAGGGTGAACATTCAGTACTTC.

The chain joins TRBV10-3 to TRBJ2-5; no firm D call. Germline-derived CDR1 and CDR2 are ENHRY and SYGVKD. V was trimmed by 0 bases and J by 5 bases, leaving 16 bases between them. The CDR3 spans 16 residues. The CDR3 nucleotides are TGTGCCATCAGTGAGTCGGAACTTACCCTGGGGGAGACCCAGTACTTC. As protein: CAISESELTLGETQYF.

This chain joins TRBV20-1 and TRBJ1-1; 9 nucleotides align to TRBD1. The CDR3 length is 15 residues. Germline V gives CDR1 DFQATT, CDR2 SNEGSKA (reference sequence). Trimming at V came to 0 bases and at J to 3 bases, leaving 5 bases not matched to a gene. This chain's CDR3 is CSAREGDRVYTEAFF. CDR3 DNA sequence: TGCAGTGCTAGAGAAGGGGACAGGGTGTACACTGAAGCTTTCTTT.

This clonotype was observed a handful of times. The CDR3 region is CASSLGLGQGHNEQFF. CDR3 bases: TGTGCCAGCAGCTTAGGGCTGGGACAGGGGCACAATGAGCAGTTCTTC. This chain connects TRBV7-2 to TRBJ2-1, with 10 nucleotides matching TRBD1. Germline V gene sequence: CDR1 SGHTA, CDR2 FQGNSA. With V trimmed by 1 base and J by 5 bases, 5 bases remained unmatched. The CDR3 contains 16 residues.

J is TRBJ2-5 and V is TRBV11-2; 7 positions agree with TRBD2. The germline CDR1 and CDR2 sequences are SGHAT and FQNNGV. V dropped 1 base and J dropped 1; count of bases not matched to a gene: 6. CDR3 length: 16 amino acids. In DNA form, the CDR3 reads TGTGCCAGCAGCTTAGGGGGAGCTAGCGGCCAAGAGACCCAGTACTTC. Translation: CASSLGGASGQETQYF.

The rearrangement uses TRBV20-1 and TRBJ1-5, with a weak D call TRBD1 (5 bases). The CDR3 has 13 residues. Germline V gives CDR1 DFQATT, CDR2 SNEGSKA (reference sequence). With 1 base removed from V and 9 bases from J, the gap between germline ends came to 13 bases. Here the CDR3 reads CSARGARQGPQHF. In DNA form, the CDR3 reads TGCAGTGCTAGAGGGGCCCGCCAGGGGCCCCAGCATTTT.

This clonotype was seen only once. The chain is built from TRBV12-3 or TRBV12-4 and TRBJ1-2; D possibly corresponds to TRBD1 (5 bases). Between the trimmed V and J ends, which lost 11 bases and 8 bases, there was a span of 18 bases. The CDR3 loop spans 12 amino acids. The CDR3 sequence is CAGASSGSGYTF. In DNA, the CDR3 is TGTGCCGGGGCCTCTTCAGGGTCCGGCTACACCTTC.

Regarding this clonotype: One junction end disagrees with the germline gene, perhaps due to a read error. The chain couples TRBV4-1 to TRBJ2-1; 11 nucleotides line up with TRBD2. The CDR3 has 16 amino acids. The germline V gene encodes CDR1 MGHRA and CDR2 YSYEKL. The CDR3 bases are TGCGCCGGCAGCCAACCTACTAGCGGGAGTGGGAATGAGCAGTTCTTC. It translates to CAGSQPTSGSGNEQFF.